This T cell receptor (beta chain) was identified during a study of blood T cell repertoires in COVID-19. Each participant's cohort was designated according to participant-reported clinical history. Method: immunoSEQ multiplex PCR; TCRdb's copy keeps in-frame clones and lacks some. The sample shows 350,000 or so clones, 65% to 90% of them seen only once. Material: PBMCs or T cells enriched from blood (not recorded which). This receptor was taken from a woman aged 40 to 50 with acute COVID-19.

CDR3 sequence: CASSSAVQETQYF. CDR3 DNA: TGTGCCAGCAGCTCAGCGGTACAAGAGACCCAGTACTTC. The gene calls are TRBV7-3 and TRBJ2-5, with a possible D match to TRBD2 (5 bases). Trimming pared 4 bases from V and 2 bases from J, leaving 8 bases between. The CDR3 runs to 13 residues. Germline V gene lookup returns CDR1 SGHTA and CDR2 FQGTGA.